This T cell receptor (beta chain) was retrieved from a study of PD-1 blockade in classical Hodgkin lymphoma. A word on this clone: Its antigen is still unknown.

Method: immunoSEQ multiplex PCR; TCRdb's copy keeps in-frame clones and lacks some. The repertoire includes 90,000 to 100,000 clones, approximately 89% of them detected once, and about 10% sits in the top ten. All patients relapsed after autologous stem cell transplantation, and brentuximab vedotin exposure varied. Study-wide results and caveats: The study found complete responders had baseline diversity similar to newly diagnosed patients.

The CDR3 runs to 17 residues. V was cut by 1 base and J by 0 bases, with 13 bases left in between. Germline values: CDR1 MGHRA, CDR2 YSYEKL. This clonotype was sampled from a human donor with classical Hodgkin lymphoma. This chain joins TRBV4-1 and TRBJ1-3; a weak D match, TRBD1 (5 bases). This specimen consisted of peripheral blood mononuclear cells (PBMCs), obtained before the second cycle of nivolumab. The CDR3 loop is CASSQGGQGGSGNTIYF. In DNA, the CDR3 is TGCGCCAGCAGCCAAGGAGGTCAGGGAGGCTCTGGAAACACCATATATTTT.